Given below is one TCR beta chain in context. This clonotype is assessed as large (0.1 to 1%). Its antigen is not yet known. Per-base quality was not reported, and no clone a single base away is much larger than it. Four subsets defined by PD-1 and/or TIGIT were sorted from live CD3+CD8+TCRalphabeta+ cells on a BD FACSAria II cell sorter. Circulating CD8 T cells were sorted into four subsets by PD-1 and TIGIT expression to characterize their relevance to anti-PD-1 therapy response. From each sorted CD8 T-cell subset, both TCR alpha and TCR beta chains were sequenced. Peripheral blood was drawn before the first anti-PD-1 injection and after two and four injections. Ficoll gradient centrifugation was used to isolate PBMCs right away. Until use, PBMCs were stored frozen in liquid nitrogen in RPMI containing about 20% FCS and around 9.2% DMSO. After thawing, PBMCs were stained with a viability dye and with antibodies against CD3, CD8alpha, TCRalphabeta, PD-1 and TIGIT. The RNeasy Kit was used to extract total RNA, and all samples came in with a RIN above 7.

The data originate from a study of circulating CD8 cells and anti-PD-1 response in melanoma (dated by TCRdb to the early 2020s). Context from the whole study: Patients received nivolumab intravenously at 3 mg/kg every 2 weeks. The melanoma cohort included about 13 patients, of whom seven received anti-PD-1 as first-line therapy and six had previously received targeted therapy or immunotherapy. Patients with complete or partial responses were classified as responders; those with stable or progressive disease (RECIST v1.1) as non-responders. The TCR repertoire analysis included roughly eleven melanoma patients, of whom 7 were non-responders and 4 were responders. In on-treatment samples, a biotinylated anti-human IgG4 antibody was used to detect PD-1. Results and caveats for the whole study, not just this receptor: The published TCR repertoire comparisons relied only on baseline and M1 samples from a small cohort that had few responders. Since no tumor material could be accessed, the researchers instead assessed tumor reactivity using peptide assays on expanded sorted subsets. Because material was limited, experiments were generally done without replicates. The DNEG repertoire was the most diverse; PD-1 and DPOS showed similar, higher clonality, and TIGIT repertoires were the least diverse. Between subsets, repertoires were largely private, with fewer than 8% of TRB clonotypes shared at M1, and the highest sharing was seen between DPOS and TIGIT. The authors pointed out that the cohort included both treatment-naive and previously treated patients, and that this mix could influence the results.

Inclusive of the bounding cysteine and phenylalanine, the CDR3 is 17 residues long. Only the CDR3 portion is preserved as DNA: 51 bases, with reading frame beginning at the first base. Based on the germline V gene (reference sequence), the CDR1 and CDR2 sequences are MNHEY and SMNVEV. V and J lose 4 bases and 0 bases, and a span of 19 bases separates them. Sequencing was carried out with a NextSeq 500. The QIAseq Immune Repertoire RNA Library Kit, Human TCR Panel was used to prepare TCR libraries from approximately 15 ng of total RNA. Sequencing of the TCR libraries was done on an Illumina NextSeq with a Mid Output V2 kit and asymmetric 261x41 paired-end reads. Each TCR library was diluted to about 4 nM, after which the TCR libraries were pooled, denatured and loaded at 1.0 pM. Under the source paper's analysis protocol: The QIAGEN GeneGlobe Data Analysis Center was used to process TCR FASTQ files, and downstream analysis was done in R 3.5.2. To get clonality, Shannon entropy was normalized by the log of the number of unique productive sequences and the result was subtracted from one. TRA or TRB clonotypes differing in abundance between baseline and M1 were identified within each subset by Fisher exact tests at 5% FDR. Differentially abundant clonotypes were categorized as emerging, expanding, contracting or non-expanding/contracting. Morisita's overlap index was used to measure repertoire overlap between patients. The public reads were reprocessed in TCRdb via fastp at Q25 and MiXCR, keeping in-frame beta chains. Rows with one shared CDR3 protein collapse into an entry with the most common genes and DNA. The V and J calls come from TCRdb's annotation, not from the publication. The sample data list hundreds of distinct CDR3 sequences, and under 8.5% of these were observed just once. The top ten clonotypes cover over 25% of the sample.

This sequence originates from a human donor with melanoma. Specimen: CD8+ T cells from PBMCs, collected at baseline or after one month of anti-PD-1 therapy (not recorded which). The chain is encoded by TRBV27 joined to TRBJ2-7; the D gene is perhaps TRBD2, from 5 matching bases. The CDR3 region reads CASSSLLMTGSSYEQYF. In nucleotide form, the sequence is TGTGCCAGCAGTTCCCTCCTCATGACGGGGAGCTCCTACGAGCAGTACTTC.